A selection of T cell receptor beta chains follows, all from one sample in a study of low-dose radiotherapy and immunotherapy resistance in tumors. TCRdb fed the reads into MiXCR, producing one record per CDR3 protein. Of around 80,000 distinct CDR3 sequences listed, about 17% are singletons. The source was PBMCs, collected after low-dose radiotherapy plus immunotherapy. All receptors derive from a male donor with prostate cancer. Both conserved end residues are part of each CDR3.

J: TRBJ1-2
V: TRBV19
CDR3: CASSDGGANYGYTF

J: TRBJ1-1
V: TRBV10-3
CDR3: CAISTTGFDTEAFF

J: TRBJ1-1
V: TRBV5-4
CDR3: CASSFGGTEAFF

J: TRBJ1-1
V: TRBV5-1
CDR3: CASSQGTGNTEAFF

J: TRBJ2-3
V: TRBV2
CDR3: CASSETSGGGTQYF

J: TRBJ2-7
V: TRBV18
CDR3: CASSPGTGGSYEQYF

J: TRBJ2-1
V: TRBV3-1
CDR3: CASSPRYNEQFF

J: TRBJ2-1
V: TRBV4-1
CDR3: CASRLTSGRLDEQFF

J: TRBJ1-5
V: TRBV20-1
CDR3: CSAREGQLSNQPQHF

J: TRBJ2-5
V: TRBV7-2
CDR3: CASTGGVGETQYF

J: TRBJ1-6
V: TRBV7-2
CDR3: CASSFNQGGYHNSPLHF

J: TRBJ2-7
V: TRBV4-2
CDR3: CASSQGTGVYEQYF

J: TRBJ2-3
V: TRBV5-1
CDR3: CASSSSGDSTDTQYF

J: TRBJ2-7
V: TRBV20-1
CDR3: CSARDLDSYSYEQYF

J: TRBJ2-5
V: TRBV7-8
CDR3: CASSPGLGEKTQYF

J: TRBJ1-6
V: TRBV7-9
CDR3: CASRDRIGDSPLHF

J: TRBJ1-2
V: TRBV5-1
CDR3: CASSQGQGASGYTF

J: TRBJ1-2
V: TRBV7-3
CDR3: CASSPGTGGNYGYTF

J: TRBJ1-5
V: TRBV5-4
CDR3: CASSFQGSQPQHF

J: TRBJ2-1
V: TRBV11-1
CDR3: CASSLEEREREQFF

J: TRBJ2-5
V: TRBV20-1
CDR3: CSAARTGGKTQYF

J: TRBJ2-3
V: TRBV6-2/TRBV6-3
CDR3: CASSYPAAGGSTDTQYF

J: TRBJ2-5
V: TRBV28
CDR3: CASRAGLTNQYF

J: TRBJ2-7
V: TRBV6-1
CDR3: CASTSIRGGGEQYF

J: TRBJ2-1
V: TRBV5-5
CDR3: CASNARDWAYNEQFF

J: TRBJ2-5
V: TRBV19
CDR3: CASSSLVQREQETQYF

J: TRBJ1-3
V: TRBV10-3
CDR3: CAARDRGYSGNTIYF

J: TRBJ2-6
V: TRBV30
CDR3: CAWSSRQGWTGANVLTF

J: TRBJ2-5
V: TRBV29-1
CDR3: CSVDRSRAQETQYF

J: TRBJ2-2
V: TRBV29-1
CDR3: CSAATGTSGTGELFF

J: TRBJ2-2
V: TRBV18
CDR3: CASSPPSNTGELFF

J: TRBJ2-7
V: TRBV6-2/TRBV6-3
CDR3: CASSAPGTSGYEQYF

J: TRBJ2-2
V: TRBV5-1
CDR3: CASSLARQNTGELFF

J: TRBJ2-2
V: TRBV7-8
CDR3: CASSEREGFGELFF

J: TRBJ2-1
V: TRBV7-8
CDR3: CASRSDRSSYNEQFF

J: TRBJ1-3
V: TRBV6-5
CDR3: CASSYSRNTIYF

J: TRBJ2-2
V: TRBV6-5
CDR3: CASSYRASPGELFF

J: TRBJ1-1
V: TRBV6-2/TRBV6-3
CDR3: CASSYLRGKLGTEAFF

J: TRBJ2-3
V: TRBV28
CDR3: CASSLSRQGDTQYF

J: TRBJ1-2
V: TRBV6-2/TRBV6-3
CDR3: CASGQGTDFYGYTF

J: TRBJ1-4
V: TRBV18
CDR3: CASSPLGINEKLFF

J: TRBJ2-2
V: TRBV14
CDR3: CASSHRSTGELFF